The present TCR beta chain was sequenced within a study of T cell responses to AZD1222 COVID-19 vaccine. Study information: Analyses pooled second doses at about 4 or about 12 weeks.

The assay was immunoSEQ multiplex PCR, and TCRdb's table has in-frame clones only and misses some. The sample has about 140,000 clones, 75% to 95% seen once. This CDR3 is built from 15 residues. With 1 base clipped from V and 0 bases from J, the junction kept 1 base outside the gene matches. The germline V gene has CDR1 SGHAT and CDR2 FQDESV (reference sequence). Regarding this clone: What it binds is not known.

The study, taken as a whole, reports: Spike was spanned by vaccine-associated CD4 TCRs, which were dominant at 160-218 and 743-854.

V is TRBV11-1 and J is TRBJ2-3; TRBD2 agrees at 7 bases. The source of this sequence is an adult in good health. The starting material was peripheral blood, obtained on day 0 of AZD1222 vaccination. CDR3 bases: TGTGCCAGCAGCTTAGGGGGGGGAAGCACAGATACGCAGTATTTT. Translated, it gives CASSLGGGSTDTQYF. The full variable domain, completed using reference TRBV11-1 and TRBJ2-3, is EAEVAQSPRYKITEKSQAVAFWCDPISGHATLYWYRQILGQGPELLVQFQDESVVDDSQLPKDRFSAERLKGVDSTLKIQPAELGDSAMYLCASSLGGGSTDTQYFGPGTRLTVL.